This entry concerns a single T cell receptor (beta chain). This CDR3 spans 13 amino acids. Between the trimmed V and J ends, which lost 3 bases and 5 bases, there was a span of 11 bases. Germline V gene data show CDR1 as GTSNPN and CDR2 as SVGIG (reference sequence). This table comes from immunoSEQ multiplex PCR, and its TCRdb copy is limited to in-frame clones, with some not included. The sample yields 350,000 to 450,000 clones, 89% seen once. The source of the sample is a study of blood T cell repertoires in COVID-19. This receptor was taken from a man in his forties or fifties with acute or convalescent COVID-19. The source material was peripheral blood. This sequence joins TRBV30 and TRBJ1-5; D gene ambiguous. DNA of the CDR3: TGTGCCTGGAGCGAAAACAGAGATCAGCCCCAGCATTTT. Its translation is CAWSENRDQPQHF.